A single sample gave rise to the 19 T cell receptor beta chains below, sequenced in a study of blood T cell repertoires in COVID-19. The method was immunoSEQ multiplex PCR; TCRdb's version includes in-frame clones alone and lacks a portion of them. Found here are around 230,000 clones, 75% to 90% of them singletons; the top ten hold roughly 0.69%. The sequenced sample was peripheral blood. The receptors originated from a man between 40 and 49 years old with acute or convalescent COVID-19.

The gene calls are TRBV7-8 and TRBJ1-1, with 7 bases that match TRBD1. Germline V gene data show CDR1 as SGHVS and CDR2 as FQNEAQ. This CDR3 contains 14 residues. Germline trimming cut 8 bases from V and 0 bases from J; bases unmatched to any gene: 6. DNA of the CDR3: TGTGCCAGCCGCCGGGGACAGATGAACACTGAAGCTTTCTTT. Residues: CASRRGQMNTEAFF.

J is TRBJ2-1 and V is TRBV5-5, with 10 bases identical to TRBD2. The CDR3 extends over 14 amino acids. The J segment lost 6 bases and the V segment lost 4 bases, leaving 4 bases of the junction unmatched. Germline loops: CDR1 SGHKS, CDR2 YYEKEE (reference sequence). CDR3 sequence (DNA): TGTGCCAGCAGCCAAGCGGGGGGGCCCAATGAGCAGTTCTTC. Encoded protein: CASSQAGGPNEQFF.

The genes are TRBV7-2 and TRBJ1-6; D is perhaps TRBD1 (6 bases). From germline, CDR1 is SGHTA and CDR2 FQGNSA. The V and J ends lost 1 base and 10 bases respectively, with 11 bases between them. This CDR3 comprises 14 residues. The CDR3 DNA is TGTGCCAGCAGCTTAGGGGGGGGCCAGTCACCCCTCCACTTT. This sequence encodes CASSLGGGQSPLHF.

The chain carries TRBV19 and TRBJ2-3; D gene unclear. Germline lookup yields CDR1 LNHDA and CDR2 SQIVND (reference sequence). The CDR3 sequence is 16 residues long. V was cut by 2 bases and J by 0 bases, with 12 bases left in between. CDR3 bases: TGTGCCAGTAGTATAACCGGTGGCAGGAGCACAGATACGCAGTATTTT. This codes for CASSITGGRSTDTQYF.

This sequence joins TRBV18 and TRBJ2-7; 10 bases match TRBD1. The CDR3 extends over 15 amino acids. With V trimmed by 5 bases and J by 2 bases, 6 bases remained unmatched. CDR1 is KGHSH and CDR2 is LQKENI in the germline V gene. Here the CDR3 reads CASSVDRGGPYEQYF. CDR3 in DNA: TGTGCCAGCTCAGTGGACAGGGGGGGACCCTACGAGCAGTACTTC.

The chain employs TRBV5-4 and TRBJ2-1; TRBD2 matches 9 bases. Looked up from germline, CDR1 is SGHNT and CDR2 is YYREEE (reference sequence). The CDR3 runs 16 residues. Unmatched junction bases numbered 5, after V lost 0 bases and J lost 4 bases. The CDR3 DNA sequence: TGTGCCAGCAGCTTGGGAGATAGCGGGGGTTACAATGAGCAGTTCTTC. Translation: CASSLGDSGGYNEQFF.

V usage is TRBV19 and J usage is TRBJ1-4; D is unresolved. There are 11 residues in the CDR3. Between the trimmed V and J ends, which lost 1 base and 10 bases, there was a span of 4 bases. CDR1 and CDR2 from the germline V gene are LNHDA and SQIVND (reference sequence). Here the CDR3 DNA reads TGTGCCAGTAGTATAGGTCGAAAACTGTTTTTT. Residues: CASSIGRKLFF. The full variable domain, completed using reference TRBV19 and TRBJ1-4, is DGGITQSPKYLFRKEGQNVTLSCEQNLNHDAMYWYRQDPGQGLRLIYYSQIVNDFQKGDIAEGYSVSREKKESFPLTVTSAQKNPTAFYLCASSIGRKLFFGSGTQLSVL.

This chain links TRBV24-1 with TRBJ2-1; D is undetermined. The germline CDR1 and CDR2 sequences are KGHDR and SFDVKD. The CDR3 has 14 amino acids. The V end lost 5 bases, the J end lost 8 bases, and 15 bases lay between the germline ends. In DNA, the CDR3 is TGTGCCACCAGTGCGGCAACTTGGGCCTATGAGCAGTTCTTC. This translates into CATSAATWAYEQFF.

J is TRBJ1-5 and V is TRBV28, with 11 bases lining up with TRBD1. The germline CDR1 and CDR2 sequences are MDHEN and SYDVKM. The CDR3 runs 15 residues. V lost 8 bases to trimming and J lost 8 bases; unmatched junction nucleotides: 11. CDR3 sequence: CASLTMGQGVKPQHF. The CDR3 DNA reads TGTGCCAGCCTAACCATGGGACAGGGGGTTAAGCCCCAGCATTTT.

The chain is built from TRBV28 and TRBJ1-5, with TRBD1 matching 10 bases. Losses at the gene ends were 6 bases for V and 11 bases for J; bases not matched to a gene: 4. The CDR3 contains 12 residues. Germline assignment: CDR1 MDHEN and CDR2 SYDVKM. The CDR3 here is CASRTGGKSQHF. The CDR3 nucleotides are TGTGCCAGCAGGACAGGGGGCAAGTCCCAGCATTTT.

This clone was recorded once. The CDR3 loop reads CASSSGQGWVNEQFF. As DNA, the CDR3 is TGCGCCAGCAGCTCCGGACAGGGGTGGGTTAATGAGCAGTTCTTC. The chain is built from TRBV5-1 and TRBJ2-1; 9 nucleotides agree with TRBD1. The V and J ends lost 3 bases and 7 bases, in that order; junction bases with no gene match: 8. The CDR3 spans 15 residues. Germline-derived CDR1 and CDR2 are SGHRS and YFSETQ.

This clone was counted once. V usage is TRBV2 and J usage is TRBJ2-7; TRBD1 might be the D (6 bases). Trimming removed 4 bases at V and 2 bases at J, with 9 bases between. From germline, CDR1 is SNHLY and CDR2 FYNNEI. The CDR3 is made up of 13 amino acids. The CDR3 is CASSGDITYEQYF. The CDR3, as DNA: TGTGCCAGCAGTGGGGACATAACCTACGAGCAGTACTTC.

Turning to this clone: Other DNA sequences in the sample encode the same CDR3. The rearrangement links TRBV3-1 (or the pseudogene TRBV3-2) to TRBJ1-5; a weak D match, TRBD1 (6 bases). Deletions cut 3 bases from V and 2 bases from J, with 8 bases between. Looked up from germline, CDR1 is LGHDT and CDR2 is YNNKEL (reference sequence). The CDR3 runs 14 residues. This chain's CDR3 is CASSQAGGNQPQHF. As DNA, the CDR3 is TGTGCCAGCAGCCAGGCAGGGGGCAATCAGCCCCAGCATTTT.

The chain links TRBV28 to TRBJ2-5; D is perhaps TRBD2 (5 bases). Deletions cut 6 bases from V and 3 bases from J, with 14 bases between. There are 14 residues in the CDR3. Germline V gene sequence: CDR1 MDHEN, CDR2 SYDVKM. CDR3 bases: TGTGCCAGCAGGCTACGGACTTATGAAGAGACCCAGTACTTC. This translates into CASRLRTYEETQYF.

The gene calls are TRBV19 and TRBJ2-3; TRBD1 matches 8 bases. V lost 3 bases and J lost 10; bases outside the gene matches: 9. Germline V CDR1 and CDR2: LNHDA, SQIVND (reference sequence). This CDR3 is built from 14 residues. The CDR3 bases are TGTGCCAGTAGTATGGGACAGGCCCCTCGCCCGCAGTATTTT. It is translated as CASSMGQAPRPQYF.

This clone was counted only a few times. V gene TRBV5-1 combines with J gene TRBJ2-7; 7 bases align to TRBD2. Germline-derived CDR1 and CDR2 are SGHRS and YFSETQ. The CDR3 is 15 residues long. The J segment lost 5 bases and the V segment lost 2 bases, leaving 10 bases of the junction unmatched. The CDR3 here is CASSFRRGGSNEQYF. In DNA form, the CDR3 reads TGCGCCAGCAGCTTTAGGAGGGGAGGGTCTAACGAGCAGTACTTC.

The V gene is TRBV5-1, the J gene TRBJ2-7; 10 bases map to TRBD1. The J segment lost 4 bases and the V segment lost 5 bases, leaving 9 bases of the junction unmatched. The CDR3 length is 15 residues. Germline V gives CDR1 SGHRS, CDR2 YFSETQ. In DNA, the CDR3 is TGCGCCAGCAGGGAGGGACAGGGGATCGTATACGAGCAGTACTTC. Its translation: CASREGQGIVYEQYF.

The chain joins TRBV28 to TRBJ1-5; 10 nucleotides align to TRBD1. The V gene's germline CDR1 is MDHEN and CDR2 SYDVKM. With V trimmed by 7 bases and J by 6 bases, 6 bases remained unmatched. This CDR3 has 14 amino acids. As DNA, the CDR3 is TGTGCCAGCACCGCTGGACAGGGGGTTCAGCCCCAGCATTTT. Translation gives CASTAGQGVQPQHF.

The rearrangement uses TRBV30 and TRBJ1-1, with D uncertain. CDR1 is GTSNPN and CDR2 is SVGIG in the germline V gene (reference sequence). This CDR3 region has 12 residues. V lost 3 bases to trimming and J lost 2 bases, with 7 bases between them. The CDR3 here is CAWRQLNTEAFF. The CDR3 nucleotides are TGTGCCTGGAGGCAGTTAAACACTGAAGCTTTCTTT.